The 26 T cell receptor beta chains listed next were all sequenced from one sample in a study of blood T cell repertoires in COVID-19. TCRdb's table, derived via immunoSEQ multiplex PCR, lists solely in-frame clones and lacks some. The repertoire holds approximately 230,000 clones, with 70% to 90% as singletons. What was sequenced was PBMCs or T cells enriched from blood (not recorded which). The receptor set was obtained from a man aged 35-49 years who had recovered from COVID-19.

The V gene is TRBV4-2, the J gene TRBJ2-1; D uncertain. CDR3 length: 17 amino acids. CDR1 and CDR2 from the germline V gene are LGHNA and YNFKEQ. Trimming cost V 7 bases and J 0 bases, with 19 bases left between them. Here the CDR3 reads CASIISSEFRSYNEQFF. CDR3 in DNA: TGTGCCAGCATCATCTCAAGTGAGTTCCGCTCCTACAATGAGCAGTTCTTC.

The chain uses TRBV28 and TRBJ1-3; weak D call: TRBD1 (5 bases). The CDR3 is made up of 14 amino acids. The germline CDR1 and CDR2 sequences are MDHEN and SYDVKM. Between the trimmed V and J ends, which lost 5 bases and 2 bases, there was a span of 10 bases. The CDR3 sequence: CASSHPDTGNTIYF. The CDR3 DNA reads TGTGCCAGCAGTCACCCGGACACTGGAAACACCATATATTTT.

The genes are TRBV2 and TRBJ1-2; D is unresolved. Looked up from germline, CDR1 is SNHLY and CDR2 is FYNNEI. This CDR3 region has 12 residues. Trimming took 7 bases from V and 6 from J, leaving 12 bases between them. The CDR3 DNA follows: TGTGCCAGCATCCGGTCGTTGAATGGCTACACCTTC. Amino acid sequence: CASIRSLNGYTF.

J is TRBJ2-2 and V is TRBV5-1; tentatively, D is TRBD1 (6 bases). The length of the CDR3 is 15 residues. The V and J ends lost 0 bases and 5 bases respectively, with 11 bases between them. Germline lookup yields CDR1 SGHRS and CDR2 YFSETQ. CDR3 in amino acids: CASSLEQGVTGELFF. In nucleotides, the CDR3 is TGCGCCAGCAGCTTGGAACAGGGAGTTACCGGGGAGCTGTTTTTT.

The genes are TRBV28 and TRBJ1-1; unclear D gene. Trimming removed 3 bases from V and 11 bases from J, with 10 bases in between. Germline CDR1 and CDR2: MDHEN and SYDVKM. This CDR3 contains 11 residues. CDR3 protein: CASSFGDPAFF. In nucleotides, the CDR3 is TGTGCCAGCAGTTTCGGGGATCCGGCTTTCTTT.

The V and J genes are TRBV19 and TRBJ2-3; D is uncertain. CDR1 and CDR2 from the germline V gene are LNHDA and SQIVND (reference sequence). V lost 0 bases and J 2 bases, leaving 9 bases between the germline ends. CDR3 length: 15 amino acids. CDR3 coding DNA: TGTGCCAGTAGTATAGACGACGACTTCACAGATACGCAGTATTTT. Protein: CASSIDDDFTDTQYF. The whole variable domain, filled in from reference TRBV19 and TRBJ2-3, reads DGGITQSPKYLFRKEGQNVTLSCEQNLNHDAMYWYRQDPGQGLRLIYYSQIVNDFQKGDIAEGYSVSREKKESFPLTVTSAQKNPTAFYLCASSIDDDFTDTQYFGPGTRLTVL.

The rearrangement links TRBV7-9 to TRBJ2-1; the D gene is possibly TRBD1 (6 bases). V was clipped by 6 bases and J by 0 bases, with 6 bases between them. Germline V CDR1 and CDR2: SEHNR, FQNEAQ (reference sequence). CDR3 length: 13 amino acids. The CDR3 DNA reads TGTGCCAGCAGAGGGGGCTCCTACAATGAGCAGTTCTTC. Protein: CASRGGSYNEQFF.

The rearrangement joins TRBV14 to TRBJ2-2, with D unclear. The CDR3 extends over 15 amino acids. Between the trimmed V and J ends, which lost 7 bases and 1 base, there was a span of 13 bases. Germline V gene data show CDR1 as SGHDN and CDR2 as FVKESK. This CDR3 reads CASNSTGLNTGELFF. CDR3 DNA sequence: TGTGCCAGCAACTCAACTGGTTTGAACACCGGGGAGCTGTTTTTT.

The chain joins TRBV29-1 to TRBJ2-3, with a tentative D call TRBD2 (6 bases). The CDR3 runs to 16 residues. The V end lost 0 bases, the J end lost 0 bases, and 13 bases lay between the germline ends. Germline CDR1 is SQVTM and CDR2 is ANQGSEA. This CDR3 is CSVEETGDPSTDTQYF. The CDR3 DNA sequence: TGCAGCGTTGAAGAGACGGGGGACCCCAGCACAGATACGCAGTATTTT.

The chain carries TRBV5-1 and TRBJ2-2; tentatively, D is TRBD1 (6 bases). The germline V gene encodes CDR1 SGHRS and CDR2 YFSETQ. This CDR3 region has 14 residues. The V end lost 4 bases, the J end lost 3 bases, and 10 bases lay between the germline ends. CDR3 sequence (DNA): TGCGCCAGCAGCCCGGACAGTTACACCGGGGAGCTGTTTTTT. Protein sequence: CASSPDSYTGELFF.

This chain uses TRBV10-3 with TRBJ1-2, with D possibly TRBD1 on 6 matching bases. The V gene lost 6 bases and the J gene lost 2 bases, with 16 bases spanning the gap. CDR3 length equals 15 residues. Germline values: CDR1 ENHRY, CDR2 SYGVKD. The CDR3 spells CAISFIPGTNYGYTF. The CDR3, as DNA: TGTGCCATCAGCTTTATACCCGGGACAAACTATGGCTACACCTTC.

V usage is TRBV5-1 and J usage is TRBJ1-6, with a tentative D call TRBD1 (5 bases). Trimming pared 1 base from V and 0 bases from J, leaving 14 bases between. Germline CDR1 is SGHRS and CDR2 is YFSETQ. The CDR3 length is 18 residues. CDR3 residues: CASSLKDTSISYNSPLHF. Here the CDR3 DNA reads TGCGCCAGCAGCTTGAAGGACACAAGCATCTCCTATAATTCACCCCTCCACTTT.

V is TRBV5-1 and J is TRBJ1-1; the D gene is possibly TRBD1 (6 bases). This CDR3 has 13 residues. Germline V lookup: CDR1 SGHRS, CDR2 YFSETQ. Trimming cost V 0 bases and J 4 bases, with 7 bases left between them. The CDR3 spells CASSLAGATEAFF. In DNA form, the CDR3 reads TGCGCCAGCAGCTTGGCAGGGGCCACTGAAGCTTTCTTT.

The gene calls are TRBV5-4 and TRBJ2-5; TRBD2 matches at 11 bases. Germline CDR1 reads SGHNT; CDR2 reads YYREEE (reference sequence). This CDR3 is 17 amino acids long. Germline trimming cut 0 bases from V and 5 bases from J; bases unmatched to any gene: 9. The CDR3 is CASSLVGLAGGRETQYF. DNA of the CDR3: TGTGCCAGCAGCTTGGTCGGATTAGCGGGGGGGCGGGAGACCCAGTACTTC.

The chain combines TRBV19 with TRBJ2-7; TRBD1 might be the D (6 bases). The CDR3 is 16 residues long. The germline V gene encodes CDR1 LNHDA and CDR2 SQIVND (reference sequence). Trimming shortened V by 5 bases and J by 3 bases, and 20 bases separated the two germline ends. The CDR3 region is CASSPERTDPYYEQYF. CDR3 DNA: TGTGCCAGTAGTCCCGAGAGGACAGACCCGTACTACGAGCAGTACTTC. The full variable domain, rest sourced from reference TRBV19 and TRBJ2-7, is DGGITQSPKYLFRKEGQNVTLSCEQNLNHDAMYWYRQDPGQGLRLIYYSQIVNDFQKGDIAEGYSVSREKKESFPLTVTSAQKNPTAFYLCASSPERTDPYYEQYFGPGTRLTVT.

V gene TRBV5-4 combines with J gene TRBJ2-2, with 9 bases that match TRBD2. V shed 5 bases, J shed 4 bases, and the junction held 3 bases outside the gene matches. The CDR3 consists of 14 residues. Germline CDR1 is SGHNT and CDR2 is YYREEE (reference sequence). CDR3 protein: CASRSGGSTGELFF. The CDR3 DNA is TGTGCCAGCAGAAGCGGGGGGAGCACCGGGGAGCTGTTTTTT.

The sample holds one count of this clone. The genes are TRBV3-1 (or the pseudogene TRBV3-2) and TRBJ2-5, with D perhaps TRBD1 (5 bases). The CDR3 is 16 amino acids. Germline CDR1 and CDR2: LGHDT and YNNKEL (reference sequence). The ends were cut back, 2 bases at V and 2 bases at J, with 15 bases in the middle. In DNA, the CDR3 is TGTGCCAGCAGCCAACCCGACGGGCAGGGTCAAGAGACCCAGTACTTC. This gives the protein CASSQPDGQGQETQYF.

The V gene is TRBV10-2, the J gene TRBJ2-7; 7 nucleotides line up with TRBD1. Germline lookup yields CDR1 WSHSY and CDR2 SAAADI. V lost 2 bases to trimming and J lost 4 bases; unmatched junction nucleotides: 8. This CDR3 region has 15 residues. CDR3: CASSEDRVLPYEQYF. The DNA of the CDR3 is TGCGCCAGCAGTGAGGACAGGGTACTTCCTTACGAGCAGTACTTC.

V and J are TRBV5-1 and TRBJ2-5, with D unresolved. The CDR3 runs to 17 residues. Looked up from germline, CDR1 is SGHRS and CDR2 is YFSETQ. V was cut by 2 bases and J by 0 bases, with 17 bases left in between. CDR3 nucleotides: TGCGCCAGCAGCTTCCCCCCAGGCACCCTGTACCAAGAGACCCAGTACTTC. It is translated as CASSFPPGTLYQETQYF.

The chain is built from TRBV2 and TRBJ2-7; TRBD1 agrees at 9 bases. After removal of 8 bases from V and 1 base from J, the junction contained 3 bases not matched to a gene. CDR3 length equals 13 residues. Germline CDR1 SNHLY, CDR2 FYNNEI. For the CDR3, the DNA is TGTGCCAGCGGGGACAGGGATTCCTACGAGCAGTACTTC. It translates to CASGDRDSYEQYF.

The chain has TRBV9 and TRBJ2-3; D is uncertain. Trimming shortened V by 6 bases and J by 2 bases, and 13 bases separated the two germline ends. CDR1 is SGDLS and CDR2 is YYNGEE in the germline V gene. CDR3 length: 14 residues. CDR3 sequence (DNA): TGTGCCAGCACCGAGACAATTAACACAGATACGCAGTATTTT. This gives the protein CASTETINTDTQYF.

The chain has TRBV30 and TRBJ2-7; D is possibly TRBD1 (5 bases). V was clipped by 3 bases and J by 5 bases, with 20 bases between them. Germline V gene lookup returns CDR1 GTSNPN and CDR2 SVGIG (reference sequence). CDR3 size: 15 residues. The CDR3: CAWRILGRVGNEQYF. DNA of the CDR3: TGTGCCTGGAGGATCCTTGGCAGGGTAGGCAACGAGCAGTACTTC.

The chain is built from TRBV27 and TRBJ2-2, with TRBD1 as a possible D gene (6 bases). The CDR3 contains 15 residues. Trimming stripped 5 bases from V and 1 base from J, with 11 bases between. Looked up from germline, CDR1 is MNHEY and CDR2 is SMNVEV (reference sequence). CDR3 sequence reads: CASSLRDMNTGELFF. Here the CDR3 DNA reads TGTGCCAGCAGTCTACGGGACATGAACACCGGGGAGCTGTTTTTT.

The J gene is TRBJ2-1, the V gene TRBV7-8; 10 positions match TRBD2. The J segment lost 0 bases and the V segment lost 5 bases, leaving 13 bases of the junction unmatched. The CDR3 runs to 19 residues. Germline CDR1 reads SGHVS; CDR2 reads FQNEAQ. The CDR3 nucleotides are TGTGCCAGCAGCCCAGCCGTAGCGGGAGGACTAAGCTCCTACAATGAGCAGTTCTTC. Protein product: CASSPAVAGGLSSYNEQFF.

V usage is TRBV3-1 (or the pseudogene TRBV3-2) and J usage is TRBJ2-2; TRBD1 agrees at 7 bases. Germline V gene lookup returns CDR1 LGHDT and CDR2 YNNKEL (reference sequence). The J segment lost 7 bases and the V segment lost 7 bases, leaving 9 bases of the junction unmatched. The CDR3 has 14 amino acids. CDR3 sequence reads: CASNYRGADGELFF. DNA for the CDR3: TGTGCCAGCAACTACAGGGGCGCGGACGGGGAGCTGTTTTTT.

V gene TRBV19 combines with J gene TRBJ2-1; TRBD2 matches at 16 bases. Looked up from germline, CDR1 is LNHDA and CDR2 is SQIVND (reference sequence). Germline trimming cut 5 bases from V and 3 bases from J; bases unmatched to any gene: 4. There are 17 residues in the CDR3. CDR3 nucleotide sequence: TGTGCCAGTAGTGCGGGACTAGCGGGGGGGAACTACAATGAGCAGTTCTTC. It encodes CASSAGLAGGNYNEQFF. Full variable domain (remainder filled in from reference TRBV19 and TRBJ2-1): DGGITQSPKYLFRKEGQNVTLSCEQNLNHDAMYWYRQDPGQGLRLIYYSQIVNDFQKGDIAEGYSVSREKKESFPLTVTSAQKNPTAFYLCASSAGLAGGNYNEQFFGPGTRLTVL.